The 9 T cell receptor beta chains presented below share a single source sample, sequenced in a study of CD8+CD57+ T cells in acquired aplastic anemia. It was genomic DNA that served as the template for profiling TCR beta VDJ and CDR3. From the reads, TCRdb called clonotypes with MiXCR, one entry per CDR3 protein. Of some 170,000 distinct CDR3 sequences listed, 40% to 55% are singletons. An expansion of CD8+CD57+ cells by flow cytometry had been shown in patients chosen for sequencing. Sequenced: sorted CD4+, CD8+, or CD8+CD57+ T cells (not recorded which) from PBMCs. The receptors come from a human donor with aplastic anemia.

This clonotype was found a few times. J is TRBJ2-7 and V is TRBV19, with TRBD1 matching over 8 bases. After removal of 10 bases from V and 3 bases from J, the junction contained 8 bases not matched to a gene. The CDR3 consists of 13 residues. Germline values: CDR1 LNHDA, CDR2 SQIVND (reference sequence). CDR3 in amino acids: CAMGPGGIYEQYF. The CDR3 DNA follows: TGTGCCATGGGGCCAGGGGGCATCTACGAGCAGTACTTC. Supplemented by reference TRBV19 and TRBJ2-7, the full variable domain reads DGGITQSPKYLFRKEGQNVTLSCEQNLNHDAMYWYRQDPGQGLRLIYYSQIVNDFQKGDIAEGYSVSREKKESFPLTVTSAQKNPTAFYLCAMGPGGIYEQYFGPGTRLTVT.

The sample holds one count of this clonotype. This may stem from a read error, because a much larger clone lies one nucleotide away. This chain links TRBV12-3 or TRBV12-4 with TRBJ1-4; a weak D match, TRBD1 (6 bases). The CDR3 has 16 residues. Trimming took off 5 bases at V and 4 bases at J, with 17 bases between the two ends. CDR3 in amino acids: CASSLRQVEVNEKLFF. The CDR3 DNA reads TGTGCCAGCAGTCTCCGACAGGTAGAGGTTAATGAAAAACTGTTTTTT.

This clonotype was recorded a few times. CDR3 residues: CASSLTAGAADTQYF. The CDR3 DNA reads TGTGCCAGCAGCTTGACGGCGGGAGCGGCAGATACGCAGTATTTT. The J gene is TRBJ2-3, the V gene TRBV11-2; 7 bases agree with TRBD2. The length of the CDR3 is 15 residues. Germline V gives CDR1 SGHAT, CDR2 FQNNGV. V lost 3 bases to trimming and J lost 4 bases; unmatched junction nucleotides: 7.

This clonotype was seen just once. The chain employs TRBV3-1 and TRBJ2-7; possible D gene TRBD2, 6 bases. Germline values: CDR1 LGHDT, CDR2 YNNKEL (reference sequence). Trimming took off 1 base at V and 3 bases at J, with 10 bases between the two ends. This CDR3 region has 14 residues. The CDR3 DNA reads as TGTGCCAGCAGCCAAGGGGTCGGGGGCTACGAGCAGTACTTC. This codes for CASSQGVGGYEQYF.

This clonotype appeared a few times. A much larger clone lies one base from this, so it may be a read error. The chain joins TRBV2 to TRBJ2-3; tentative D call: TRBD1 (5 bases). Germline lookup yields CDR1 SNHLY and CDR2 FYNNEI. The CDR3 has 14 amino acids. In DNA form, the CDR3 reads TGTGCCGGCAGTTACACAGGAGTGTGGGATACGCAGTATTTT. As protein: CAGSYTGVWDTQYF.

Of note for this clonotype: This may be a read error: a much more frequent sequence differs by one nucleotide. This chain joins TRBV9 and TRBJ1-1; 12 nucleotides agree with TRBD1. Trimming cost V 2 bases and J 5 bases; bases outside gene matches: 13. Germline-derived CDR1 and CDR2 are SGDLS and YYNGEE. The CDR3 spans 18 residues. The CDR3, as DNA: TGTGCCAGCAGCGTGCGTCCTGGGACAGGGGGCCTCGGAACTGAAGCTTTCTTT. It translates to CASSVRPGTGGLGTEAFF.

In DNA form, the CDR3 reads TGTGCCAGTAGTATAGGAATTGGGGGGTACAATGAGCAGTTCTTC. The encoded protein is CASSIGIGGYNEQFF. The J gene is TRBJ2-1, the V gene TRBV19; the D gene is possibly TRBD2 (6 bases). V was clipped by 1 base and J by 4 bases, with 11 bases between them. The germline gives CDR1 LNHDA, CDR2 SQIVND (reference sequence). The CDR3 spans 15 residues.

The DNA for the CDR3 is TGTGCCACCAGCAGAGCCCCTAAAGAGGTTGGGACCCAGTACTTC. Protein sequence: CATSRAPKEVGTQYF. The J gene is TRBJ2-5, the V gene TRBV15, with D uncertain. The germline CDR1 and CDR2 sequences are LNHNV and YYDKDF (reference sequence). The CDR3 loop spans 15 amino acids. The V and J ends lost 1 base and 7 bases respectively, with 16 bases between them.

This clonotype was picked up many times. The J gene is TRBJ2-1, the V gene TRBV2, with D unclear. CDR3 length: 11 residues. Germline V lookup: CDR1 SNHLY, CDR2 FYNNEI. V dropped 4 bases and J dropped 10 bases, with 8 bases sitting between them. The DNA of the CDR3 is TGTGCCAGCAGTGGGGCGTGGGAGCAGTTCTTC. Residues: CASSGAWEQFF.